This T cell receptor (beta chain) was identified in a study of T cells in Graves' hyperthyroidism and ophthalmopathy. General study results and limits: Model output signaled ophthalmopathy a median approximately 6 months ahead of onset. Researchers found most expanded thyroid clonotypes above 0.001 in blood as well.

RNA transcripts gave rise to amplified TCR beta CDR3 regions. Primed by the HTBI set, a first-round RT-PCR was run on the TCR CDR3. TCRdb ran MiXCR on the multiplex PCR reads and lists one entry per CDR3 protein. The sample lists about 570,000 distinct CDR3 sequences, 35% to 55% occurring once. This clonotype was picked up one time. Its antigen remains unknown. Not enrolled were patients with uncontrolled infection, other autoimmune disease, pregnancy or lactation. The study based diagnoses on clinical symptoms, serum thyroxine and TRAb, thyroid ultrasound and orbital computed tomography. CDR3 length: 16 residues. The J segment lost 6 bases and the V segment lost 5 bases, leaving 14 bases of the junction unmatched. Germline V gene lookup returns CDR1 SGHTA and CDR2 FQGTGA.

Sample: peripheral blood or thyroid tissue (not recorded which). This TCR was recovered from an adult woman with Graves' disease, either hyperthyroidism or ophthalmopathy (not recorded which). The gene calls are TRBV7-3 and TRBJ1-1; 8 bases align to TRBD1. The CDR3 loop is CASSLYGQGPGAEAFF. The CDR3 DNA reads TGTGCCAGCAGCCTTTACGGACAGGGACCAGGGGCTGAAGCTTTCTTT.